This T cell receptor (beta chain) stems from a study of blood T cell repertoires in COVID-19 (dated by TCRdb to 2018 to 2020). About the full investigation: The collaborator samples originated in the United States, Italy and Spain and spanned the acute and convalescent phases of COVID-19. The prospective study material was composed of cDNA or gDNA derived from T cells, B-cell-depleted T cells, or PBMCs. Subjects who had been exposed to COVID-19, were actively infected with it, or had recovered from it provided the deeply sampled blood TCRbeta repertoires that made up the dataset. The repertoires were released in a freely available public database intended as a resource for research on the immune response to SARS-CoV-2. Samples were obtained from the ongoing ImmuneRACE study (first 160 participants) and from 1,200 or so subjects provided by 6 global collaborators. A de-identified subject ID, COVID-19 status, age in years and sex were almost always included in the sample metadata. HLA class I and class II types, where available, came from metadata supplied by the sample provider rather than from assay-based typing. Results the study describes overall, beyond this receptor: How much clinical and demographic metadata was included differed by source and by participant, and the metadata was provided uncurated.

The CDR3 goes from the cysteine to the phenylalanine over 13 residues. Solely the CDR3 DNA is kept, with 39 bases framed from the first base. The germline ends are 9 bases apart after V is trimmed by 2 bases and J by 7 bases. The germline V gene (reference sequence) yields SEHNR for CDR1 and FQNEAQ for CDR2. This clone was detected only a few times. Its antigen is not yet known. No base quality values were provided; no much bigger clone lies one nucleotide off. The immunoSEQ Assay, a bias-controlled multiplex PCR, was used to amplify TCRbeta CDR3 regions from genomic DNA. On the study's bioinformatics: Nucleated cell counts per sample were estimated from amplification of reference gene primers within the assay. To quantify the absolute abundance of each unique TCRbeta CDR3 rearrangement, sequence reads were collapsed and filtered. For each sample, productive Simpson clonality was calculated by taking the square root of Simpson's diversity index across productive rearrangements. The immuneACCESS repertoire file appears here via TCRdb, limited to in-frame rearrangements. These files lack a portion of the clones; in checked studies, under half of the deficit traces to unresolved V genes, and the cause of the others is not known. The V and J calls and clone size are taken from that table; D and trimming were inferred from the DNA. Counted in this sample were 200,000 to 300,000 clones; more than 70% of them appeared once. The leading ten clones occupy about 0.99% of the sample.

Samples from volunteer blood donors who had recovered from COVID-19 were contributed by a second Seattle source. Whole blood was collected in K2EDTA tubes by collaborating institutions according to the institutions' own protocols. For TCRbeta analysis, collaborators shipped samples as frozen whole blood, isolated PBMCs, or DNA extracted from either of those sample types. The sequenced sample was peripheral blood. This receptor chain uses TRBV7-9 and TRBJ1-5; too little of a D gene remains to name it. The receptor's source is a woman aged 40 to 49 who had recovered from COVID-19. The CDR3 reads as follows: CASSLQAGQPQHF. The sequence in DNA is TGTGCCAGCAGCTTACAGGCAGGCCAGCCCCAGCATTTT.